This T cell receptor beta chain originates from a study of blood T cell repertoires in COVID-19. Study-wide background: There were acute and convalescent COVID-19 samples, and they came from the United States, Italy and Spain.

The CDR3 has 13 amino acids. Germline V gene sequence: CDR1 MGHDK, CDR2 SYGVNS. Trimming stripped 3 bases from V and 6 bases from J, with 9 bases between. TCRdb's table, derived via immunoSEQ multiplex PCR, lists solely in-frame clones and lacks some. Of 40,000 to 60,000 clones in the sample, over 75% were seen once. Sequences were obtained from peripheral blood. V gene TRBV25-1 combines with J gene TRBJ2-1; D might be TRBD2 (6 bases). This TCR came from a human donor in a cohort sampled during active COVID-19. The chain's CDR3 is CASSDGGTNEQFF. The CDR3 DNA sequence: TGTGCCAGCAGTGATGGAGGGACCAATGAGCAGTTCTTC.